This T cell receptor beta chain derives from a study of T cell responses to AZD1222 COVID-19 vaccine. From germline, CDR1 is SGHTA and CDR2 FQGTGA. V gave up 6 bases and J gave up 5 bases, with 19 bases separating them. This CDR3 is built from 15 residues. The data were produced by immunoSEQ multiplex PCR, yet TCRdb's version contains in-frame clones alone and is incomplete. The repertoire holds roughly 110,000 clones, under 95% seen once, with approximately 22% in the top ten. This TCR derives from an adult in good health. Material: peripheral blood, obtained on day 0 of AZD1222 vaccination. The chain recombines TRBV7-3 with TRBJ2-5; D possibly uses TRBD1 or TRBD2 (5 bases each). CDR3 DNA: TGTGCCAGCAGTATCACCGGGGCAGTCATGGAGACCCAGTACTTC. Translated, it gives CASSITGAVMETQYF.